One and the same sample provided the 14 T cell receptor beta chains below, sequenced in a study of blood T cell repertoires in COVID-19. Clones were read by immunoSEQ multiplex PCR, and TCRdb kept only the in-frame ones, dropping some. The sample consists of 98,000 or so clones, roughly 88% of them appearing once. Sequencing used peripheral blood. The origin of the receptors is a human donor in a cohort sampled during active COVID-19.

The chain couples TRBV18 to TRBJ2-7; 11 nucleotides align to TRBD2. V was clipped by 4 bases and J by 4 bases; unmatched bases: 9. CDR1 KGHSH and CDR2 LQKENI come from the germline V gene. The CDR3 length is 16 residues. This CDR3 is CASSLELAGEAYEQYF. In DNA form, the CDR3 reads TGTGCCAGCTCACTGGAACTAGCGGGAGAAGCTTACGAGCAGTACTTC. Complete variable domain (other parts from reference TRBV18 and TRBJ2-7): NAGVMQNPRHLVRRRGQEARLRCSPMKGHSHVYWYRQLPEEGLKFMVYLQKENIIDESGMPKERFSAEFPKEGPSILRIQQVVRGDSAAYFCASSLELAGEAYEQYFGPGTRLTVT.

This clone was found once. CDR3 nucleotides: TGCAGCGGAAGCGGGAGGGACGCAGATACGCAGTATTTT. This sequence encodes CSGSGRDADTQYF. The V call is TRBV29-1, the J call TRBJ2-3; TRBD2 agrees at 10 bases. CDR1 and CDR2 from the germline V gene are SQVTM and ANQGSEA. V gave up 7 bases and J gave up 4 bases; unmatched junction bases: 5. CDR3 length equals 13 residues.

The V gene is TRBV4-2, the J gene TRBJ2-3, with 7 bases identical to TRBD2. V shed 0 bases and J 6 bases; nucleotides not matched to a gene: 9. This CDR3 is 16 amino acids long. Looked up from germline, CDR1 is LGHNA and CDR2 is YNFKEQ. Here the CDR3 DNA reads TGTGCCAGCAGCCAAGACCTAGCGGTCGCCGTGGATACGCAGTATTTT. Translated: CASSQDLAVAVDTQYF.

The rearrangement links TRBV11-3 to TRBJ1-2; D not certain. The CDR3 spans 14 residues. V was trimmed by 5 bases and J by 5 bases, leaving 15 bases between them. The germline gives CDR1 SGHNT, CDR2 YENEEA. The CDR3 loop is CASSRGPLGYGYTF. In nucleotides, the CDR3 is TGTGCCAGCAGCCGCGGGCCCCTGGGGTATGGCTACACCTTC.

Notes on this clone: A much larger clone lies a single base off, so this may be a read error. The CDR3 DNA reads as TGTGCCAGCAGCACAAGGGGGCAGGGGACAGATGCGCAGTATTTT. It specifies CASSTRGQGTDAQYF. The V and J genes are TRBV7-9 and TRBJ2-3; TRBD1 matches 7 bases. Germline V gene sequence: CDR1 SEHNR, CDR2 FQNEAQ (reference sequence). The length of the CDR3 is 15 residues.

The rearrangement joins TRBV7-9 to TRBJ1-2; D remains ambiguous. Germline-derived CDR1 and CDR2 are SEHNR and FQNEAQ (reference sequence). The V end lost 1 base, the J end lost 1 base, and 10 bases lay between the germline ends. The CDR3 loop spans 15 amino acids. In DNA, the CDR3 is TGTGCCAGCAGCTTAGTAGTGGAGAGTAACTATGGCTACACCTTC. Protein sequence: CASSLVVESNYGYTF.

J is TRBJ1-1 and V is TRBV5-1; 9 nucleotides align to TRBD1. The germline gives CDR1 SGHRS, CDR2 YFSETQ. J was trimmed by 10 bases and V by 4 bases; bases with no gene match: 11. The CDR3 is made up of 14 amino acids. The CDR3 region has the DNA TGCGCCAGCAGCGAGGGGACAGGGTGGTGGGTAGCTTTCTTT. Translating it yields CASSEGTGWWVAFF.

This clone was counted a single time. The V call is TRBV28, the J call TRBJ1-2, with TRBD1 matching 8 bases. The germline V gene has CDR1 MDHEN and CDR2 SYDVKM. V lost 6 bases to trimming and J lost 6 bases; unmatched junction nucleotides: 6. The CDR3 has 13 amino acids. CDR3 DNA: TGTGCCAGCAGCCCGGACAGGGTCCATGGCTACACCTTC. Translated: CASSPDRVHGYTF.

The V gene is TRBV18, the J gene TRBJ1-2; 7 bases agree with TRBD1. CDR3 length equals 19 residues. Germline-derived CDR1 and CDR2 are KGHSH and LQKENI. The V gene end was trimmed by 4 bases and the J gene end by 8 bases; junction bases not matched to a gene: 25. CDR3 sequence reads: CASSREFVGQTRRWVGYTF. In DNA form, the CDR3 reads TGTGCCAGCTCACGAGAATTTGTGGGACAGACCCGCCGCTGGGTAGGCTACACCTTC.

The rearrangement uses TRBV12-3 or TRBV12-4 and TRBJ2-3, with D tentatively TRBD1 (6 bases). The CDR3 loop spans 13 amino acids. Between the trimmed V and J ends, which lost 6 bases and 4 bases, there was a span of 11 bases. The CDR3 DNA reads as TGTGCCAGCAGCCCGTCAGGGGCAGATACGCAGTATTTT. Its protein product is CASSPSGADTQYF.

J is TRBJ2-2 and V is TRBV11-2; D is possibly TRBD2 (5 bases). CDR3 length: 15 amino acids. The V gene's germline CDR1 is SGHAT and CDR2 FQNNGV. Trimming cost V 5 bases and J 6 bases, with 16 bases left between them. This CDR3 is CASSPRATKSGELFF. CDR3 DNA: TGTGCCAGCAGCCCGCGGGCGACCAAGTCCGGGGAGCTGTTTTTT.

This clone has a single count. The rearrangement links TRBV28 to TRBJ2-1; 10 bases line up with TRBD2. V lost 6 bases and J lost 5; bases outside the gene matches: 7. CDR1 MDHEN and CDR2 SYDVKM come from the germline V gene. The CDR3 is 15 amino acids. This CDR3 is CASSYTGTSDNEQFF. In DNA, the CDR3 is TGTGCCAGCAGCTACACCGGGACTAGCGACAATGAGCAGTTCTTC. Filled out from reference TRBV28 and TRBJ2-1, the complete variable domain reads DVKVTQSSRYLVKRTGEKVFLECVQDMDHENMFWYRQDPGLGLRLIYFSYDVKMKEKGDIPEGYSVSREKKERFSLILESASTNQTSMYLCASSYTGTSDNEQFFGPGTRLTVL.

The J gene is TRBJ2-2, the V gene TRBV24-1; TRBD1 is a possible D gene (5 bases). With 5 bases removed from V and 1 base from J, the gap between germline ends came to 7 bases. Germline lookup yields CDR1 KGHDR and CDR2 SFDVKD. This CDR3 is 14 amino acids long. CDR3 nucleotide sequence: TGTGCCACCAGTGGCAGGGTGAACACCGGGGAGCTGTTTTTT. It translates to CATSGRVNTGELFF.

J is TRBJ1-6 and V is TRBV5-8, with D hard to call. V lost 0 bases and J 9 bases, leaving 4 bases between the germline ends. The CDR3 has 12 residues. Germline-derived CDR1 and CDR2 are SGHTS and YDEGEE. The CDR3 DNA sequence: TGTGCCAGCAGCTTGGTCCGTTCACCCCTCCACTTT. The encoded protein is CASSLVRSPLHF. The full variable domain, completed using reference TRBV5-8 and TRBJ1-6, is EAGVTQSPTHLIKTRGQQATLRCSPISGHTSVYWYQQALGLGLQFLLWYDEGEERNRGNFPPRFSGRQFPNYSSELNVNALELEDSALYLCASSLVRSPLHFGNGTRLTVT.